This T cell receptor beta chain originates from a study of blood T cell repertoires in COVID-19. Overall study: T cells, B-cell-depleted T cells, or PBMCs provided the cDNA or gDNA that served as material.

This clone was observed once. Methods used by the authors: Amplification from reference gene primers served as the basis for estimated nucleated cell counts. Sequencing was performed with immunoSEQ multiplex PCR; in TCRdb, only in-frame clones are kept and a portion is missing. That table gives V, J and clone size, and the DNA gave D and trimming. The sample shows about 210,000 clones, approximately 90% of them seen only once. CDR3 size: 18 residues. Per germline, CDR1 SGHRS and CDR2 YFSETQ. Between the trimmed V and J ends, which lost 1 base and 4 bases, there was a span of 24 bases. The rearrangement uses TRBV5-1 and TRBJ2-7, with D tentatively TRBD1 (6 bases). Sequences were obtained from peripheral blood. The sequence was obtained from a man aged 25 to 40 with acute or convalescent COVID-19. CDR3 sequence reads: CASSLPAHRTASLYEQYF. The DNA of the CDR3 is TGCGCCAGCAGCTTGCCGGCCCATCGGACAGCCTCCCTATACGAGCAGTACTTC.